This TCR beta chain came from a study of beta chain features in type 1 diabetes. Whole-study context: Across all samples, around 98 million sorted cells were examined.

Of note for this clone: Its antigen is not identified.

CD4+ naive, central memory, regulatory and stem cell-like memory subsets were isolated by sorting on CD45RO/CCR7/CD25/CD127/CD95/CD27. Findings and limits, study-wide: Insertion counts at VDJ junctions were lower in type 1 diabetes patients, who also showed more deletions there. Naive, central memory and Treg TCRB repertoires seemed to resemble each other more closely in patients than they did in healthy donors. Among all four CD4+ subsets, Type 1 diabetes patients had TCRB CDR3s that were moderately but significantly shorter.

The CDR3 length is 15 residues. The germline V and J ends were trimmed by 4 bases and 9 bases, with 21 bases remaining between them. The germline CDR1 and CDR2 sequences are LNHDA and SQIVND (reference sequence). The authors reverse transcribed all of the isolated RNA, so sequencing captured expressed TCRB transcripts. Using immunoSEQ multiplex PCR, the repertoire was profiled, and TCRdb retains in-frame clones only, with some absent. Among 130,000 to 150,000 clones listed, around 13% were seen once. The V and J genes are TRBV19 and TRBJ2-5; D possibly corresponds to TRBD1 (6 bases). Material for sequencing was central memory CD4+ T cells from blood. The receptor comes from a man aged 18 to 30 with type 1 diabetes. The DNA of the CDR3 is TGTGCCAGTAGTAGGACGACAGGTCCGATCCAGTCCCAGTACTTC. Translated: CASSRTTGPIQSQYF.